This TCR beta chain was captured in a study of glioma-infiltrating T cells. The iRepertoire nested amplicon-rescue multiplex PCR amplified TCR alpha and beta CDR3s from RNA. One-step reverse transcription and amplification started from about 100-400 ng of tissue mRNA or PBMC total RNA. TCRdb analysed the multiplex PCR reads with MiXCR anew, one entry per CDR3 protein. Among some 100,000 distinct CDR3 sequences listed, 20% to 30% were seen once. Study-wide findings and caveats: Only very few CDR3 sequences appeared in both tissue and blood.

This CDR3 comprises 15 residues. Germline CDR1 reads MNHEY; CDR2 reads SMNVEV (reference sequence). Deletions cut 2 bases from V and 1 base from J, with 11 bases between. As concerns this clonotype: The antigen remains unidentified.

Sequenced input: glioma tissue, nonneoplastic brain tissue, or PBMCs (not recorded which). V is TRBV27 and J is TRBJ1-1; perhaps TRBD1 as D (5 bases). The receptor was isolated from a human donor with low-grade glioma or glioblastoma, undergoing nonglioma brain surgery, or in good health (not recorded which). The CDR3 bases are TGTGCCAGCAGTTTAGATCAGGGTAAGAACACTGAAGCTTTCTTT. Amino acid sequence: CASSLDQGKNTEAFF.